The T cell receptor beta chain described here comes from a study of radiotherapy plus CTLA-4 blockade in lung cancer. In the study overall: Of the patients, roughly 17% showed objective responses and under 40% attained disease control. Study conclusions and caveats: Blood-borne expansion of tumor-derived TCR clones followed radiotherapy plus ipilimumab. Together with interferon-beta, which increased in serum after radiation, early dynamic changes in blood T cell clones were reportedly the best predictors of response.

Libraries were prepared by immunoSEQ multiplex PCR; TCRdb keeps only in-frame clonotypes and omits some of them. The sample shows 100,000 to 150,000 clones, 80% to 90% of them seen only once. Focal radiation was given together with CTLA-4 blockade (ipilimumab) to patients with chemo-refractory metastatic non-small-cell lung cancer. V was clipped by 10 bases and J by 4 bases, with 18 bases between them. The CDR3 covers 14 residues. Germline V lookup: CDR1 SGHRS, CDR2 YFSETQ. The count of this clone is one. Its antigen is unknown. Sequenced here: peripheral blood, sampled from a patient treated with radiotherapy plus ipilimumab. V usage is TRBV5-1 and J usage is TRBJ1-3; a possible D gene is TRBD1 (6 bases). The receptor's source is a human donor with non-small cell lung cancer that progressed on radiotherapy plus ipilimumab. The CDR3 region is CASSPGGLGNTIYF. DNA of the CDR3: TGCGCCTCCTCTCCTGGGGGGCTCGGAAACACCATATATTTT. The variable domain in full, completed from reference TRBV5-1 and TRBJ1-3, reads KAGVTQTPRYLIKTRGQQVTLSCSPISGHRSVSWYQQTPGQGLQFLFEYFSETQRNKGNFPGRFSGRQFSNSRSEMNVSTLELGDSALYLCASSPGGLGNTIYFGEGSWLTVV.